This T cell receptor (beta chain) is drawn from a study of T cells in Graves' hyperthyroidism and ophthalmopathy. TCR beta CDR3 region amplification was performed from RNA transcripts. HTBI primers were used for first-round RT-PCR of the TCR CDR3. MiXCR, run by TCRdb on the multiplex PCR reads, gives a single entry per CDR3 protein. In the table there are 650,000 to 850,000 distinct CDR3 sequences, 18% of which are singletons. This CDR3 has 16 amino acids. Trimming cost V 1 base and J 2 bases; bases outside gene matches: 2. Germline CDR1 is LNHDA and CDR2 is SQIVND (reference sequence). This sequence was found in a woman aged 45-59 years with Graves' hyperthyroidism that later progressed to Graves' ophthalmopathy. What was sequenced was blood. The chain joins TRBV19 to TRBJ2-6; TRBD1 agrees at 7 bases. CDR3 in amino acids: CASSIGGQPGANVLTF. The CDR3 bases are TGTGCCAGTAGTATAGGGGGACAGCCTGGGGCCAACGTCCTGACTTTC.